This T cell receptor beta chain was retrieved from a study of T-cell reconstitution after alpha-beta-depleted transplantation in children. Study-wide points: Surviving recipient T cells and thymic progenitors underlay high day-60 TCRbeta diversity in some patients. T-cell numbers and diversity, one year after transplant, stemmed largely from T cells that were newly produced. Approximately two months post-transplant, alpha-beta T cells reportedly originated from several hundred expanded graft clones.

This clonotype occurred many times. Its specificity is not known. Unique molecular identifiers were incorporated into the prepared TCRbeta library. TCRdb processed the PCR reads anew with MiXCR; each CDR3 protein has one entry. The repertoire holds about 20,000 distinct CDR3 sequences, 10% to 15% seen once, with over 30% in the top ten. V was cut by 4 bases and J by 4 bases, with 16 bases left in between. This CDR3 comprises 14 residues. Germline-derived CDR1 and CDR2 are DFQATT and SNEGSKA (reference sequence). The input for sequencing was PBMCs, mostly from graft donor cells, taken 60 days after TCRalphabeta/CD19-depleted stem cell transplant. This sequence was found in a female patient aged 2-9 years who had a stem cell transplant for congenital amegakaryocytic thrombocytopenia, so the T cells may come from the graft donor. The chain uses TRBV20-1 and TRBJ2-5; a weak D match, TRBD2 (7 bases). The CDR3 DNA follows: TGCAGTGCTAAGGGGACGGGGGGCCTAGAGACCCAGTACTTC. This codes for CSAKGTGGLETQYF.